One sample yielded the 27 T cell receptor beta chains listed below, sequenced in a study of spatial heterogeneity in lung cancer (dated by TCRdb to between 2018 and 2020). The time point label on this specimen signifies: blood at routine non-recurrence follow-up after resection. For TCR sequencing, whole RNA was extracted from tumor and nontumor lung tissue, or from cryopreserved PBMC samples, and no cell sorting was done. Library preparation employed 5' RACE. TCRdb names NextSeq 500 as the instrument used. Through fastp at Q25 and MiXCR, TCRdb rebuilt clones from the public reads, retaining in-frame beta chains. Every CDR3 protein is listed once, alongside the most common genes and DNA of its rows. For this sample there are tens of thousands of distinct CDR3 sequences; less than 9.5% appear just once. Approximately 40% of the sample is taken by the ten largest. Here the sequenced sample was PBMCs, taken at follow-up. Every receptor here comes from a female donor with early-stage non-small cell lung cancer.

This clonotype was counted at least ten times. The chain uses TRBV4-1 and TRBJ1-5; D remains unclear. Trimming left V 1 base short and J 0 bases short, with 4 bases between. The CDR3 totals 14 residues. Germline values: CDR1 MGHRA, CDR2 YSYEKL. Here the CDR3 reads CASSQGSSNQPQHF. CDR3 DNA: TGCGCCAGCAGCCAAGGCAGTAGCAATCAGCCCCAGCATTTT.

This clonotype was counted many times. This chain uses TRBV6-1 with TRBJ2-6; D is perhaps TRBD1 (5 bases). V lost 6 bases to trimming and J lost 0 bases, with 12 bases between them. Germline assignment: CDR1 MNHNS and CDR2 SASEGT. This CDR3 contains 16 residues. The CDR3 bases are TGTGCCAGCAGCTCTCAGGGCAGCTCTGGGGCCAACGTCCTGACTTTC. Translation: CASSSQGSSGANVLTF.

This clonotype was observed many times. CDR3 in amino acids: CASSDVENLNTEAFF. The CDR3 coding sequence is TGTGCCAGCAGTGATGTGGAGAACCTGAACACTGAAGCTTTCTTT. The chain carries TRBV2 and TRBJ1-1; D call uncertain. The CDR3 runs to 15 residues. CDR1 and CDR2 from the germline V gene are SNHLY and FYNNEI. The V end lost 3 bases, the J end lost 0 bases, and 11 bases lay between the germline ends.

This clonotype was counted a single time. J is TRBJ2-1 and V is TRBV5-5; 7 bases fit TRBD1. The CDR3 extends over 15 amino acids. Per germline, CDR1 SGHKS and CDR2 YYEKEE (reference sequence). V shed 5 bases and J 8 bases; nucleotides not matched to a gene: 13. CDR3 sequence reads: CASSLPSRGGDEQFF. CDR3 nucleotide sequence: TGTGCCAGCAGTTTGCCCTCCCGAGGGGGCGATGAGCAGTTCTTC.

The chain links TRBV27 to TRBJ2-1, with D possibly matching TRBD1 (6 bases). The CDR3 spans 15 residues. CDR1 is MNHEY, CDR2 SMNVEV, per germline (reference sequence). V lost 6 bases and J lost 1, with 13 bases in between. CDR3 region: CASSSLQGSYNEQFF. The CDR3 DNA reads TGTGCCAGCAGCAGTCTTCAGGGGTCCTACAATGAGCAGTTCTTC.

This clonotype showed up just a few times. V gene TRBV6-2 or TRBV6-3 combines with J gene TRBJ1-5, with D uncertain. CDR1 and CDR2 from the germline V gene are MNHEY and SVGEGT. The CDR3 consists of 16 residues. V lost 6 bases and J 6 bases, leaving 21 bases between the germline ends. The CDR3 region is CASRQRSGTVGQPQHF. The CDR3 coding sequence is TGTGCCAGCAGACAAAGAAGCGGAACCGTAGGTCAGCCCCAGCATTTT.

CDR3 sequence reads: CAWRAWGGSGANVLTF. The CDR3 DNA follows: TGTGCCTGGAGGGCGTGGGGTGGCTCTGGGGCCAACGTCCTGACTTTC. The chain is built from TRBV30 and TRBJ2-6; no clear D. This CDR3 is 16 amino acids long. V lost 3 bases and J 0 bases, leaving 12 bases between the germline ends. Germline CDR1 reads GTSNPN; CDR2 reads SVGIG (reference sequence). Drawing the rest from reference TRBV30 and TRBJ2-6, the complete variable domain is SQTIHQWPATLVQPVGSPLSLECTVEGTSNPNLYWYRQAAGRGLQLLFYSVGIGQISSEVPQNLSASRPQDRQFILSSKKLLLSDSGFYLCAWRAWGGSGANVLTFGAGSRLTVL.

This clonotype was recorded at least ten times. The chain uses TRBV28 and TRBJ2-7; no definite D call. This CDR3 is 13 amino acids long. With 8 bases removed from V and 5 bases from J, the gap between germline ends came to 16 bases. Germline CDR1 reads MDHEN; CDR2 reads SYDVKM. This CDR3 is CASEQPPSHEQYF. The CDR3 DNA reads TGTGCCAGCGAACAGCCCCCATCCCACGAGCAGTACTTC.

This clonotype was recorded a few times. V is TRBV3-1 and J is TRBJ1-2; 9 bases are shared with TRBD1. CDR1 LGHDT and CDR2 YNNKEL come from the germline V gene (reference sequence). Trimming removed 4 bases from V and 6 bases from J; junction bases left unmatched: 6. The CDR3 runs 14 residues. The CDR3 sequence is CASSRRTGENGYTF. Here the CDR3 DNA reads TGTGCCAGCAGCCGACGGACAGGGGAGAATGGCTACACCTTC.

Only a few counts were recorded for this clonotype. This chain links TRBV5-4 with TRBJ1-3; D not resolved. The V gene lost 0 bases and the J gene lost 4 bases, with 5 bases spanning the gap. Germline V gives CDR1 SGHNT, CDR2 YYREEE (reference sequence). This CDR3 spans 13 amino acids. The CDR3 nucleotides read TGTGCCAGCAGCTTGGCCCAGGGAAACACCATATATTTT. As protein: CASSLAQGNTIYF.

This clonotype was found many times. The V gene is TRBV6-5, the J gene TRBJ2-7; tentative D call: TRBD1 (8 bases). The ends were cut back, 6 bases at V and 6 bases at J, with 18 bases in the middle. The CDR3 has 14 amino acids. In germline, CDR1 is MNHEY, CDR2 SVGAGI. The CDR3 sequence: CASRGGTGSGEQYF. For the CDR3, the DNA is TGTGCCAGCAGGGGAGGGACAGGCTCTGGCGAGCAGTACTTC.

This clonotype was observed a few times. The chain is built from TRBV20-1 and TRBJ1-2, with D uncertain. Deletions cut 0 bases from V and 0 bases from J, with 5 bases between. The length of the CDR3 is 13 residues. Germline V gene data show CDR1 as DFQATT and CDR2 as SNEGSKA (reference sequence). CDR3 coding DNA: TGCAGTGCTAGAGACACGTCTAACTATGGCTACACCTTC. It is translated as CSARDTSNYGYTF.

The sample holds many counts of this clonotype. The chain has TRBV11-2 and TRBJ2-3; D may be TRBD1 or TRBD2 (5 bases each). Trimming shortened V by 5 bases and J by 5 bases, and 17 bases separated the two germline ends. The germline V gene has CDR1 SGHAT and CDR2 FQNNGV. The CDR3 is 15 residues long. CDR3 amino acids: CASSRQIRGQDTQYF. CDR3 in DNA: TGTGCCAGCAGCCGACAGATTCGGGGTCAAGATACGCAGTATTTT.

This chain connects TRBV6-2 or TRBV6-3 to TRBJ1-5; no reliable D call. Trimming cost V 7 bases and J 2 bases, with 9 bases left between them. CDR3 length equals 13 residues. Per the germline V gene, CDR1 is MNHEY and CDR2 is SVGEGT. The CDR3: CASTNDGNQPQHF. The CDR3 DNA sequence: TGTGCCAGCACCAACGATGGCAATCAGCCCCAGCATTTT.

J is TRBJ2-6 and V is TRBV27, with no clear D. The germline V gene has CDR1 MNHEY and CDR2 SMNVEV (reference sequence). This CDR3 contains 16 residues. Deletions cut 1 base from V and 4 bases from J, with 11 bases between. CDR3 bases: TGTGCCAGCAGTTTATTTTCTGTGGCCGGGGCCAACGTCCTGACTTTC. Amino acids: CASSLFSVAGANVLTF.

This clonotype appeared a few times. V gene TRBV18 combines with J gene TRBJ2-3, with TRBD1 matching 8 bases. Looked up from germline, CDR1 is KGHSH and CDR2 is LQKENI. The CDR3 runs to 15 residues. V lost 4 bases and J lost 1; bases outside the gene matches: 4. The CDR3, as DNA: TGTGCCAGCTCACTTGCAGGGGGCGGCACAGATACGCAGTATTTT. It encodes CASSLAGGGTDTQYF.

The CDR3 DNA sequence: TGTGCCAGCAGCTTAGGCCCCCGAGGCGGGACATTTAGCTACGAGCAGTACTTC. Translation: CASSLGPRGGTFSYEQYF. The chain combines TRBV7-6 with TRBJ2-7; D may correspond to TRBD1 or TRBD2 (6 bases each). CDR1 and CDR2 from the germline V gene are SGHVS and FNYEAQ. This CDR3 comprises 18 residues. Trimming stripped 1 base from V and 3 bases from J, with 22 bases between.

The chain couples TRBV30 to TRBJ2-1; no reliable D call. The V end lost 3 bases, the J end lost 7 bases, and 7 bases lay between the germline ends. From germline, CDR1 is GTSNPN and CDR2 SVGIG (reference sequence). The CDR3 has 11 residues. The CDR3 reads CAWRGMNEQFF. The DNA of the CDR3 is TGTGCCTGGAGAGGGATGAATGAGCAGTTCTTC.

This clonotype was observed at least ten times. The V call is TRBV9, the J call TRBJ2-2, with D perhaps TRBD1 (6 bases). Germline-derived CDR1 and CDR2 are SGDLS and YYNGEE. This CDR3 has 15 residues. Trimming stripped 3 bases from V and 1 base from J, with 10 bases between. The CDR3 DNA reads TGTGCCAGCAGCGCCTGGACAGTGAACACCGGGGAGCTGTTTTTT. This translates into CASSAWTVNTGELFF.

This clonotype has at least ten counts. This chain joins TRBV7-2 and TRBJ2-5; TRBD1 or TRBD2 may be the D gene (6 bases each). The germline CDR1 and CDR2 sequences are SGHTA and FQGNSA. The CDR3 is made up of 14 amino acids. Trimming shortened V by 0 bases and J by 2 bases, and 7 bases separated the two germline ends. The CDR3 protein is CASSLAGGQETQYF. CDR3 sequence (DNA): TGTGCCAGCAGCTTAGCAGGGGGGCAAGAGACCCAGTACTTC. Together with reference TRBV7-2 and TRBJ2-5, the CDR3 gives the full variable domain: GAGVSQSPSNKVTEKGKDVELRCDPISGHTALYWYRQSLGQGLEFLIYFQGNSAPDKSGLPSDRFSAERTGGSVSTLTIQRTQQEDSAVYLCASSLAGGQETQYFGPGTRLLVL.

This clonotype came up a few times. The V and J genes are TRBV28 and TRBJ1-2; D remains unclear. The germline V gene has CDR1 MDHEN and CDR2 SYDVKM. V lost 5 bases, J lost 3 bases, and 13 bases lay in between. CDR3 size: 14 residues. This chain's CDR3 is CASSSPGEDYGYTF. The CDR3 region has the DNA TGTGCCAGCAGTAGCCCTGGGGAGGACTATGGCTACACCTTC.

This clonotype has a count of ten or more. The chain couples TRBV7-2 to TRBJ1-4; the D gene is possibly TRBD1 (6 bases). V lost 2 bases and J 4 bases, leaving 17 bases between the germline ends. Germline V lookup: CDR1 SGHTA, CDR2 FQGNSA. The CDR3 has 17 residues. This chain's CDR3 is CASSLTPGQSFNEKLFF. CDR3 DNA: TGTGCCAGCAGCTTAACCCCTGGACAGTCCTTTAATGAAAAACTGTTTTTT.

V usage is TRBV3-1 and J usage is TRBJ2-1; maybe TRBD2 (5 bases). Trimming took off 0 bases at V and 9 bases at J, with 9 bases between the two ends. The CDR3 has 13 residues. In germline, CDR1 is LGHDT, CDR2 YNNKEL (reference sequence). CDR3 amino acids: CASSQEESGEQFF. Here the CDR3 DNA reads TGTGCCAGCAGCCAAGAGGAGAGCGGTGAGCAGTTCTTC.

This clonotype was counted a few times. The CDR3 DNA follows: TGTGCCAGCAGCTCCCGTTCTGGGGGGCGCGAGTCCACTGAAGCTTTCTTT. Protein product: CASSSRSGGRESTEAFF. The V and J genes are TRBV7-2 and TRBJ1-1, with D possibly being TRBD1 (6 bases). CDR1 SGHTA and CDR2 FQGNSA come from the germline V gene. The length of the CDR3 is 17 residues. Trimming shortened V by 4 bases and J by 4 bases, and 22 bases separated the two germline ends.

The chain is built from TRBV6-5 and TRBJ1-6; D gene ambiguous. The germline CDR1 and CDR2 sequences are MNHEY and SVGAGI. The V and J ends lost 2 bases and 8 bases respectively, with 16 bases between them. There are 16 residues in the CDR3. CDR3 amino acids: CASSYASGGPHSPLHF. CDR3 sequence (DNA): TGTGCCAGCAGTTACGCCTCCGGTGGTCCTCATTCACCCCTCCACTTT.

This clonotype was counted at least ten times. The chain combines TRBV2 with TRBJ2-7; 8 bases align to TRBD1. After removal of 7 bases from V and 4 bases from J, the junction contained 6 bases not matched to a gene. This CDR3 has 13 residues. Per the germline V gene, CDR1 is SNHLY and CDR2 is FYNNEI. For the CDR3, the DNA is TGTGCCAGCAAAAGGACAGGGCTTTACGAGCAGTACTTC. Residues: CASKRTGLYEQYF.

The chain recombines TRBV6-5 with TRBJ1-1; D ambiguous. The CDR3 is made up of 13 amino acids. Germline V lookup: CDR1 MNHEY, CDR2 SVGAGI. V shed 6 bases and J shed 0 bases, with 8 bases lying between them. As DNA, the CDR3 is TGTGCCAGCAGCCGGGAAGTGAACACTGAAGCTTTCTTT. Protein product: CASSREVNTEAFF.